This is a list of T cell receptor beta chains from one sample in a study of blood T cell repertoires in COVID-19. Assay: immunoSEQ multiplex PCR; the TCRdb copy retains only in-frame clones and omits some. This sample carries 99,000 or so clones, about 86% of them seen once, and the ten largest clones take about an eighth. Sequencing input: peripheral blood. The receptor set was obtained from a woman aged 60-75 years in a cohort sampled during active or convalescent COVID-19. The CDR3 runs from the conserved cysteine through the conserved F or W. D genes are given only for firm matches. Some rows have no size entry. The others give once, few or many, or a class for an expanded clone.

v_gene: TRBV11-3; abundance: few; d_gene: NA; j_gene: TRBJ2-7; CDR3nt: TGTGCCAGCAGCGCCAACCGGGACACCTACGAGCAGTACTTC; CDR3aa: CASSANRDTYEQYF
v_gene: TRBV2; abundance: NA; d_gene: NA; j_gene: TRBJ2-6; CDR3nt: TGTGCCAGCAGTGAGAGAGGCTCCGGGGCCAACGTCCTGACTTTC; CDR3aa: CASSERGSGANVLTF
v_gene: TRBV13; abundance: NA; d_gene: TRBD1; j_gene: TRBJ1-2; CDR3nt: TGTGCCAGCAGCACAGGGGGGGGGCAGGGTGGCTACACCTTC; CDR3aa: CASSTGGGQGGYTF
v_gene: TRBV5-1; abundance: once; d_gene: TRBD2; j_gene: TRBJ2-1; CDR3nt: TGCGCCAGCAGCTCCGGACTAGCGGCCTTAAGGCAGTTCTTC; CDR3aa: CASSSGLAALRQFF
v_gene: TRBV2; abundance: NA; d_gene: TRBD2; j_gene: TRBJ2-7; CDR3nt: TGTGCCAGCAGTGGAAGCGGGGGCCTCTCCTACGAGCAGTACTTC; CDR3aa: CASSGSGGLSYEQYF
v_gene: TRBV14; abundance: NA; d_gene: TRBD2; j_gene: TRBJ2-7; CDR3nt: TGTGCCAGCAGCCAAGGGGCTAGCGGGAGCTCCTACGAGCAGTACTTC; CDR3aa: CASSQGASGSSYEQYF
v_gene: TRBV18; abundance: NA; d_gene: NA; j_gene: TRBJ2-2; CDR3nt: TGTGCCAGCTCACCACCAGGAAGCGGAGGCACCGGGGAGCTGTTTTTT; CDR3aa: CASSPPGSGGTGELFF
v_gene: TRBV11-2; abundance: NA; d_gene: NA; j_gene: TRBJ2-7; CDR3nt: TGTGCCAGCAGCCAGGGTTTTCTCGGGCTCGAGCAGTACTTC; CDR3aa: CASSQGFLGLEQYF
v_gene: TRBV6-5; abundance: NA; d_gene: NA; j_gene: TRBJ1-4; CDR3nt: TGTGCCAGCAGTTACTCCCGTTGGGCGTCGAAACTGTTTTTT; CDR3aa: CASSYSRWASKLFF
v_gene: TRBV7-8; abundance: NA; d_gene: TRBD2; j_gene: TRBJ2-1; CDR3nt: TGTGCCAGCAGCCTGCGACTAGCGGGGATAAATGAGCAGTTCTTC; CDR3aa: CASSLRLAGINEQFF
v_gene: TRBV2; abundance: NA; d_gene: TRBD1; j_gene: TRBJ1-2; CDR3nt: TGTGCCAGCAGTGTGACAGGGCTCTATGGCTACACCTTC; CDR3aa: CASSVTGLYGYTF
v_gene: TRBV25-1; abundance: NA; d_gene: NA; j_gene: TRBJ1-3; CDR3nt: TGTGCCAGCAGGGACAGCGGCTCTGGAAACACCATATATTTT; CDR3aa: CASRDSGSGNTIYF
v_gene: TRBV25-1; abundance: NA; d_gene: NA; j_gene: TRBJ1-1; CDR3nt: TGTGCCAGTGGAAAGGGTGGCAGGGCGACTGAAGCTTTCTTT; CDR3aa: CASGKGGRATEAFF
v_gene: TRBV24-1; abundance: NA; d_gene: TRBD2; j_gene: TRBJ2-1; CDR3nt: TGTGCCACCAGTGGGACTAGTAAGTATGAGCAGTTCTTC; CDR3aa: CATSGTSKYEQFF